One T cell receptor (beta chain) is described in this entry. TCRdb re-analyzed the 5' RACE reads; it lists each CDR3 protein once, without DNA. The sample totals 170,000 or so distinct CDR3 sequences. The data were taken from a study of monozygotic twins with inflammatory bowel disease. The sample comprised blood. The TCR originated in a human donor with ulcerative colitis or Crohn's disease, or a healthy co-twin of an affected twin (not recorded which).

The CDR3 spells CASRAGSPEKLFF. This chain connects TRBV12-3 or TRBV12-4 to TRBJ1-4; TCRdb outputs TRBD1, but without DNA this stays unchecked. The length of the CDR3 is 13 residues.